What follows are 18 T cell receptor beta chains derived from one specimen sequenced in a study of cytomegalovirus exposure and HLA in healthy donors. Assay used: immunoSEQ multiplex PCR; TCRdb lists only in-frame clones, some missing. This sample yields 260,000 or so clones, of which 80% to 90% are seen a single time; 2.6% belongs to the top ten. The source material was PBMCs. The receptors were gathered from a man aged 18 to 29 in good health and CMV-seronegative.

In this sample, this clone turned up once. The genes are TRBV9 and TRBJ2-1; TRBD2 is a possible D gene (5 bases). Germline V gene sequence: CDR1 SGDLS, CDR2 YYNGEE. This CDR3 is 14 amino acids long. V was trimmed by 1 base and J by 3 bases, leaving 8 bases between them. CDR3 protein: CASSVTGNYNEQFF. The CDR3 DNA sequence: TGTGCCAGCAGCGTAACCGGGAACTACAATGAGCAGTTCTTC.

The rearrangement links TRBV7-2 to TRBJ1-4; D gene uncertain. This CDR3 spans 14 amino acids. Per germline, CDR1 SGHTA and CDR2 FQGNSA. The ends were cut back, 5 bases at V and 14 bases at J, with 21 bases in the middle. CDR3 sequence: CASSRPTTTPQLFF. Written as DNA, the CDR3 is TGTGCCAGCAGCAGACCCACCACTACCCCGCAGCTGTTTTTT.

The chain is built from TRBV10-2 and TRBJ2-7; no reliable D call. The CDR3 runs 13 residues. Germline values: CDR1 WSHSY, CDR2 SAAADI. Trimming cost V 4 bases and J 3 bases, with 10 bases left between them. The CDR3 bases are TGCGCCAGCAGTGGGGCCAGGAACTACGAGCAGTACTTC. This codes for CASSGARNYEQYF.

The chain links TRBV6-1 to TRBJ2-2, with D possibly being TRBD1 (7 bases). The CDR3 has 15 residues. Trimming pared 3 bases from V and 5 bases from J, leaving 13 bases between. Germline V lookup: CDR1 MNHNS, CDR2 SASEGT. DNA for the CDR3: TGTGCCAGCAGTGACAAGGGGGCGGGAACCGGGGAGCTGTTTTTT. This encodes CASSDKGAGTGELFF.

This chain connects TRBV5-1 to TRBJ2-2; a weak D match, TRBD2 (7 bases). Trimming removed 2 bases at V and 5 bases at J, with 16 bases between. Germline assignment: CDR1 SGHRS and CDR2 YFSETQ. This CDR3 spans 16 amino acids. In nucleotides, the CDR3 is TGCGCCAGCAGCTTAACCGGGGGGCCGGAGACCGGGGAGCTGTTTTTT. Protein: CASSLTGGPETGELFF.

The chain couples TRBV5-6 to TRBJ2-5, with D perhaps TRBD2 (5 bases). This CDR3 region has 13 residues. Germline V gene sequence: CDR1 SGHDT, CDR2 YYEEEE. V lost 1 base to trimming and J lost 4 bases, with 8 bases between them. The CDR3 spells CASSLTGLETQYF. In DNA form, the CDR3 reads TGTGCCAGCAGCTTGACGGGATTAGAGACCCAGTACTTC.

This sequence joins TRBV5-4 and TRBJ2-2; a possible D gene is TRBD1 (5 bases). Trimming removed 3 bases from V and 1 base from J, with 13 bases in between. The CDR3 runs 16 residues. Germline CDR1 reads SGHNT; CDR2 reads YYREEE (reference sequence). The CDR3 sequence: CASSSSQGLNTGELFF. The DNA of the CDR3 is TGTGCCAGCAGCTCGTCTCAGGGTTTGAACACCGGGGAGCTGTTTTTT.

There are a few counts of this clone. The genes are TRBV5-1 and TRBJ2-7; D is ambiguous. Germline CDR1 reads SGHRS; CDR2 reads YFSETQ. The CDR3 is 12 residues long. The V gene lost 0 bases and the J gene lost 5 bases, with 6 bases spanning the gap. CDR3 bases: TGCGCCAGCAGCTTGGACCTACACGAGCAGTACTTC. Translated, it gives CASSLDLHEQYF. Drawing the rest from reference TRBV5-1 and TRBJ2-7, the complete variable domain is KAGVTQTPRYLIKTRGQQVTLSCSPISGHRSVSWYQQTPGQGLQFLFEYFSETQRNKGNFPGRFSGRQFSNSRSEMNVSTLELGDSALYLCASSLDLHEQYFGPGTRLTVT.

The chain recombines TRBV9 with TRBJ2-1; no definite D call. Trimming removed 0 bases from V and 10 bases from J, with 5 bases in between. Germline CDR1 reads SGDLS; CDR2 reads YYNGEE. The CDR3 runs 11 residues. CDR3 DNA: TGTGCCAGCAGCGTAGGCGGCGAGCAGTTCTTC. Its translation is CASSVGGEQFF.

CDR3 nucleotide sequence: TGTGCCAGCAGCCCCCGCAGGGATGAGCAGTTCTTC. It yields the protein CASSPRRDEQFF. This sequence joins TRBV11-2 and TRBJ2-1; tentatively, D is TRBD1 (5 bases). The V gene lost 5 bases and the J gene lost 8 bases, with 10 bases spanning the gap. This CDR3 has 12 amino acids. Germline CDR1 SGHAT, CDR2 FQNNGV.

This clone was counted many times. V gene TRBV10-1 combines with J gene TRBJ2-1; 9 bases align to TRBD2. The V gene's germline CDR1 is WNHNN and CDR2 SYGVQD (reference sequence). CDR3 length: 18 amino acids. J was trimmed by 9 bases and V by 3 bases; bases with no gene match: 18. The CDR3 nucleotides are TGCGCCAGCAGTGATATCAATTTTGCTAGCGGGGAAGTCTGTGAGCAGTTCTTC. Its translation is CASSDINFASGEVCEQFF.

The chain carries TRBV6-6 and TRBJ2-3; 8 bases align to TRBD2. The CDR3 covers 14 residues. From germline, CDR1 is MNHNY and CDR2 SVGAGI (reference sequence). The junction had 3 bases not matched to a gene; V was cut back by 2 bases and J by 5 bases. Here the CDR3 DNA reads TGTGCCAGCAGTTACGGCCTAGCGGGAGATACGCAGTATTTT. Encoded protein: CASSYGLAGDTQYF.

CDR3 bases: TGTGCCAGCGGCCCTCTTGCAGGTGCAGCGCAGTATTTT. Encoded protein: CASGPLAGAAQYF. This sequence joins TRBV21-1 and TRBJ2-3; the table's D call, TRBD1, was not checked against the DNA. TRBV21-1 is designated a pseudogene. The CDR3 is made up of 13 amino acids.

The chain recombines TRBV28 with TRBJ2-5; possible D gene TRBD1, 6 bases. Germline V CDR1 and CDR2: MDHEN, SYDVKM. The V and J ends lost 6 bases and 5 bases respectively, with 16 bases between them. The length of the CDR3 is 14 residues. CDR3 bases: TGTGCCAGCAGCTACCCAGGGGCCGTGGAGACCCAGTACTTC. Protein: CASSYPGAVETQYF.

The J gene is TRBJ2-1, the V gene TRBV11-2; 7 bases agree with TRBD1. The CDR3 is made up of 16 amino acids. The germline CDR1 and CDR2 sequences are SGHAT and FQNNGV. With V trimmed by 1 base and J by 9 bases, 12 bases remained unmatched. The DNA for the CDR3 is TGTGCCAGCAGCTTAGGAGGGGGCGCCTACAATAGTGAGCAGTTCTTC. Protein product: CASSLGGGAYNSEQFF.

This chain joins TRBV6-6 and TRBJ1-5; 8 bases are shared with TRBD1. CDR3 length equals 15 residues. Germline assignment: CDR1 MNHNY and CDR2 SVGAGI (reference sequence). Trimming at V came to 5 bases and at J to 0 bases, leaving 3 bases not matched to a gene. CDR3 bases: TGTGCCAGCAGTAGAGACAGGGGTAGCAATCAGCCCCAGCATTTT. Encoded protein: CASSRDRGSNQPQHF.

The genes are TRBV13 and TRBJ2-7; D may be TRBD2 (6 bases). CDR3 length: 15 residues. The V gene's germline CDR1 is PRHDT and CDR2 FYEKMQ (reference sequence). Trimming took 6 bases from V and 0 from J, leaving 15 bases between them. The CDR3 region has the DNA TGTGCCAGCAGAGCTACTAGCTCCAGCTCCTACGAGCAGTACTTC. Translating gives CASRATSSSSYEQYF.

The CDR3 loop is CATSLSGEQFF. As DNA, the CDR3 is TGTGCCACCAGCCTTTCGGGTGAGCAGTTCTTC. J is TRBJ2-1 and V is TRBV15; D remains ambiguous. V lost 5 bases and J 9 bases, leaving 8 bases between the germline ends. The germline CDR1 and CDR2 sequences are LNHNV and YYDKDF (reference sequence). CDR3 length: 11 amino acids.